This section outlines one T cell receptor beta chain sequence together with its context. This clonotype has only one observation. No cognate antigen has been identified for it. No base quality information exists; no much larger clone differs at one position. Single-read evidence is weak. High-throughput TCR beta sequencing profiled peripheral blood CD8+ and CD4+ T cells from healthy donors, Susac syndrome patients and multiple sclerosis patients. The Susac syndrome patients fulfilled recently defined diagnostic criteria for either definite or probable disease. Bulk CD8+ and CD4+ T cells were purified magnetically by negative isolation, whereas CD8+ TEMRA cells were enriched by FACS. Blood was collected in EDTA tubes and processed within 24 hours, with PBMCs isolated through density gradient centrifugation. PBMCs destined for TCR sequencing were cryopreserved in liquid nitrogen and later thawed in a 37 °C water bath. The sorted or isolated CD4+, CD8+ and CD8+ TEMRA cells reached a purity of at least 90%.

RNA was extracted with the RNeasy kit and roughly 0.45 to 1 ug was reverse transcribed using random hexamers. The immunoSEQ multiplex PCR assay, covering 54 Vbeta and 13 Jbeta segments, was used to amplify TCR beta CDR3 regions. Bias from PCR amplification was corrected by using a synthetic template baseline for primer optimization and for computational correction. The authors' analysis ran thus. Reads were annotated to V, D and J genes per IMGT and analyzed with immunoSEQ Analyzer, keeping only productive sequences. Clonality was calculated as one minus the Shannon entropy normalized by log2 of the number of productive unique sequences. For each patient and control, public and private clones were evaluated within the 100 most prevalent clones. Clones were defined as Susac-specific when absent from the healthy and MS cohorts, from about 1,100 published viral clones and from other ImmuneACCESS disease sequences. TCRdb reran the public reads through fastp at Q25 and MiXCR, keeping productive beta chains. Every CDR3 protein is listed once, alongside the most common genes and DNA of its rows. The V and J calls come from TCRdb's annotation, not from the publication. For this sample the table gives 71,000 or so distinct CDR3 sequences, of which 85% to 95% were detected only once. Of the sample, approximately 0.15% falls within the top ten clones.

V is cut back by 6 bases and J by 6 bases, with 12 bases in the junction unmatched. The germline V gene gives CDR1 as MDHEN and CDR2 as SYDVKM. The CDR3 starts with the cysteine, ends with the phenylalanine, and has 15 residues. Kept here is only the CDR3 DNA, which spans 45 bases and is read in frame from base 1. The record originates from a study of CD8 T cells in Susac syndrome (dated by TCRdb to about 2019). As for the study more broadly: Among the Susac syndrome patients who were sequenced, clinically active disease was present in over 5 and clinical remission was observed in roughly eight. Repertoire sequencing was used to test whether CD8+ T cell activation and differentiation in Susac syndrome was antigen driven. Susac syndrome patients were therapy-naive, on corticosteroids (some also receiving IVIg), or on IVIg alone at blood withdrawal. Study-wide conclusions, independent of this receptor: The study acknowledged that relatively few individuals were included in the TCR sequencing and HLA analysis. The CD4+ T cell repertoire of patients with Susac syndrome showed no detectable clonal expansion.

The chain couples TRBV28 to TRBJ2-7, with TRBD1 matching 9 junction bases. The sequence came from a human donor with Susac syndrome. Sequencing used CD4+ T cells from PBMCs. The sequenced DNA: TGTGCCAGCAGACCGGCCGGGACAGGGTTGAGCGAGCAGTACTTC. Protein translation: CASRPAGTGLSEQYF.